Following are 11 T cell receptor beta chains from one sample sequenced in a study of a mutant IDH1 vaccine in newly diagnosed glioma. Repertoires were generated with immunoSEQ multiplex PCR, while TCRdb's copy carries only in-frame clones and drops some. This table holds about 34,000 clones, about 87% found once. Time point in this sample: week 47, end of study. Topical imiquimod accompanied each vaccine dose, which consisted of 300 ug of mutant IDH1 20-mer peptide. These TCRs' antigens remain unknown. The specimen comprised PBMCs, sampled from a glioma patient whose treatment included an IDH1 peptide vaccine. The receptors shown here come from a woman in her twenties or thirties with glioma.

V gene TRBV25-1 combines with J gene TRBJ1-4; D unclear. CDR1 is MGHDK and CDR2 is SYGVNS in the germline V gene. Trimming took 6 bases from V and 0 from J, leaving 5 bases between them. The CDR3 has 13 residues. In DNA form, the CDR3 reads TGTGCCAGCAGGGGAGCAACTAATGAAAAACTGTTTTTT. Protein: CASRGATNEKLFF.

V is TRBV2 and J is TRBJ1-5, with 9 bases identical to TRBD1. With V trimmed by 4 bases and J by 5 bases, 3 bases remained unmatched. The CDR3 loop spans 14 amino acids. The germline gives CDR1 SNHLY, CDR2 FYNNEI. The CDR3 nucleotides are TGTGCCAGCAGTGGATGGACAGGGGATCAGCCCCAGCATTTT. Protein product: CASSGWTGDQPQHF.

The chain has TRBV7-9 and TRBJ2-7; D possibly uses TRBD1 or TRBD2 (6 bases each). CDR1 is SEHNR, CDR2 FQNEAQ, per germline (reference sequence). Trimming removed 6 bases from V and 6 bases from J, with 18 bases in between. There are 14 residues in the CDR3. The CDR3 nucleotides read TGTGCCAGCAGTACCAGGGACGGGGGCGGCGAGCAGTACTTC. It yields the protein CASSTRDGGGEQYF.

CDR3: CASSLGTGRGLSGNTIYF. The CDR3 nucleotides read TGTGCCAGCAGCTTAGGGACAGGTCGCGGGCTCTCTGGAAACACCATATATTTT. The chain uses TRBV7-9 and TRBJ1-3, with 7 positions matching TRBD1. CDR3 length: 18 residues. Losses at the gene ends were 1 base for V and 0 bases for J; bases not matched to a gene: 9. Germline CDR1 is SEHNR and CDR2 is FQNEAQ (reference sequence).

This chain joins TRBV5-6 and TRBJ1-2, with D possibly TRBD1 on 5 matching bases. V lost 6 bases, J lost 4 bases, and 16 bases lay in between. The CDR3 is 14 residues long. CDR1 is SGHDT and CDR2 is YYEEEE in the germline V gene. CDR3 amino acids: CASNPGAGFYGYTF. The CDR3 DNA is TGTGCCAGCAACCCGGGTGCAGGGTTCTATGGCTACACCTTC.

The chain couples TRBV29-1 to TRBJ2-2, with 9 bases that match TRBD1. The CDR3 has 17 amino acids. The germline V gene encodes CDR1 SQVTM and CDR2 ANQGSEA. With 0 bases clipped from V and 6 bases from J, the junction kept 11 bases outside the gene matches. CDR3 protein: CSVEDLVGTGSSGELFF. The CDR3 DNA reads as TGCAGCGTTGAAGATTTGGTTGGGACAGGGAGTTCCGGGGAGCTGTTTTTT.

The J gene is TRBJ2-1, the V gene TRBV7-2; no reliable D call. The CDR3 is 16 residues long. Germline values: CDR1 SGHTA, CDR2 FQGNSA. The ends were cut back, 5 bases at V and 7 bases at J, with 21 bases in the middle. The DNA of the CDR3 is TGTGCCAGCAGCCGGGTTATAGTCAAGAACCGTAATGAGCAGTTCTTC. Protein product: CASSRVIVKNRNEQFF.

The gene calls are TRBV9 and TRBJ2-5; 11 positions agree with TRBD2. Germline CDR1 is SGDLS and CDR2 is YYNGEE. Trimming at V came to 2 bases and at J to 4 bases, leaving 4 bases not matched to a gene. This CDR3 is 15 amino acids long. The CDR3 coding sequence is TGTGCCAGCAGCGTGGGCGGACTAGCGGGAGAGACCCAGTACTTC. Translated: CASSVGGLAGETQYF.

CDR3 nucleotides: TGTGCCAGCAGCGTAGTCCTCCGACCGTGGGGACGGGAATCCTACGAGCAGTACTTC. Translating gives CASSVVLRPWGRESYEQYF. The chain employs TRBV9 and TRBJ2-7; D is perhaps TRBD1 or TRBD2 (5 bases each). The CDR3 runs to 19 residues. Per germline, CDR1 SGDLS and CDR2 YYNGEE. Trimming pared 0 bases from V and 1 base from J, leaving 23 bases between.

The V call is TRBV10-1, the J call TRBJ2-7; D may be TRBD2 (6 bases). Trimming shortened V by 4 bases and J by 7 bases, and 14 bases separated the two germline ends. This CDR3 spans 13 amino acids. Looked up from germline, CDR1 is WNHNN and CDR2 is SYGVQD (reference sequence). Written as DNA, the CDR3 is TGCGCCAGCAGTGCGAGGTTTGCGGGGGAGCAGTACTTC. Its translation is CASSARFAGEQYF.

V gene TRBV19 combines with J gene TRBJ1-5; D is unresolved. V was clipped by 1 base and J by 0 bases, with 7 bases between them. There are 15 residues in the CDR3. CDR1 is LNHDA, CDR2 SQIVND, per germline (reference sequence). CDR3 in amino acids: CASSIGRRSNQPQHF. CDR3 DNA: TGTGCCAGTAGTATAGGCCGGCGTAGCAATCAGCCCCAGCATTTT.